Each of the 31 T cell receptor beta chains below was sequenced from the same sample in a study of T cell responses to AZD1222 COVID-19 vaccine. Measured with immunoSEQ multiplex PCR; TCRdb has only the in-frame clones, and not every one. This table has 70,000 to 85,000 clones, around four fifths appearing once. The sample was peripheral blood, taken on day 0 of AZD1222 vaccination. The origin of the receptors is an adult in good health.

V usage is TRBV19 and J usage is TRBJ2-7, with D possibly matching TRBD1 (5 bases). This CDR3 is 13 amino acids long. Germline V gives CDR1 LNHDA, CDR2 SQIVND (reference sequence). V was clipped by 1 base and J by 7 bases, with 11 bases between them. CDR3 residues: CASSIGPAGEQYF. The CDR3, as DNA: TGTGCCAGTAGTATAGGGCCCGCAGGGGAGCAGTACTTC.

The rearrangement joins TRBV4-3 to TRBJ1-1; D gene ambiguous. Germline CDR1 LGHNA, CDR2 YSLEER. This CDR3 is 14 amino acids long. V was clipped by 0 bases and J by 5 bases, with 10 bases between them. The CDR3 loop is CASSQDGLRTEAFF. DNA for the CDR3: TGCGCCAGCAGCCAAGATGGTTTGAGAACTGAAGCTTTCTTT.

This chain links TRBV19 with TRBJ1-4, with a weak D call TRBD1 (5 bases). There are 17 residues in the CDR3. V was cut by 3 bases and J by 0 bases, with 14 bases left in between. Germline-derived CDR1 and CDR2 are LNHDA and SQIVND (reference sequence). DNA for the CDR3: TGTGCCAGTAGTATCCCCCGGGACGGACCAACTAATGAAAAACTGTTTTTT. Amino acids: CASSIPRDGPTNEKLFF.

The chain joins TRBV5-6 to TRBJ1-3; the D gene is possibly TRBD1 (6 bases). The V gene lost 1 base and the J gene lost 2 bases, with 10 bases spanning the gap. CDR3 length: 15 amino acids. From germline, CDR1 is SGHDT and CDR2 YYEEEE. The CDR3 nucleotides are TGTGCCAGCAGCTTGTTCTCAGGGGCTGGAAACACCATATATTTT. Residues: CASSLFSGAGNTIYF.

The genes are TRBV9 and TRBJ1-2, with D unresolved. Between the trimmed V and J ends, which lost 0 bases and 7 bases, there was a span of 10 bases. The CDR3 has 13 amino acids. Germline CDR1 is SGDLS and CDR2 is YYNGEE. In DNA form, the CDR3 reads TGTGCCAGCAGCGTAGGCACCACGGGTGGCTACACCTTC. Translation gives CASSVGTTGGYTF.

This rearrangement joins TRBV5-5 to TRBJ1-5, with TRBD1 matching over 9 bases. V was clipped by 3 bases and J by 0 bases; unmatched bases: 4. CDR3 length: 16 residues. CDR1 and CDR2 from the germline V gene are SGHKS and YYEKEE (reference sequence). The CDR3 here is CASSSGQGTSNQPQHF. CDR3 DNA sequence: TGTGCCAGCAGCTCAGGACAGGGGACTAGCAATCAGCCCCAGCATTTT.

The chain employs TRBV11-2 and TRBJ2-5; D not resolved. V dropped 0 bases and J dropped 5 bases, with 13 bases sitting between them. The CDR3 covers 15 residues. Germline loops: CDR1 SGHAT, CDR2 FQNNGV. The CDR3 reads CASSLDEAGRETQYF. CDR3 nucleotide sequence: TGTGCCAGCAGCTTAGATGAGGCAGGACGGGAGACCCAGTACTTC.

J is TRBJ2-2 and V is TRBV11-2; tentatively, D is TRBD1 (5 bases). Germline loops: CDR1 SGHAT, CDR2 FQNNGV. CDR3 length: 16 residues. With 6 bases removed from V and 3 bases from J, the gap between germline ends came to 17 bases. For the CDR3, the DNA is TGTGCCAGCAGTTCACTACAGGCATTGGACACCGGGGAGCTGTTTTTT. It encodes CASSSLQALDTGELFF. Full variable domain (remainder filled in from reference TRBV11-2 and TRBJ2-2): EAGVAQSPRYKIIEKRQSVAFWCNPISGHATLYWYQQILGQGPKLLIQFQNNGVVDDSQLPKDRFSAERLKGVDSTLKIQPAKLEDSAVYLCASSSLQALDTGELFFGEGSRLTVL.

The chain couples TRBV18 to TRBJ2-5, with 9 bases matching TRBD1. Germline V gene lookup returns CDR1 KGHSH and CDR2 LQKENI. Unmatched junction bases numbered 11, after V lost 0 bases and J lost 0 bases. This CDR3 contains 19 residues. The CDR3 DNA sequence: TGTGCCAGCTCACCACCCCCCAGTTTTGACAGGGGGAACCAAGAGACCCAGTACTTC. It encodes CASSPPPSFDRGNQETQYF.

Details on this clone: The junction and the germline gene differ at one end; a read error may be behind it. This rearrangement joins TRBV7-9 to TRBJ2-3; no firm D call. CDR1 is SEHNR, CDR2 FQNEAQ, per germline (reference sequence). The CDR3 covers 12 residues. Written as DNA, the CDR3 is TGTGCCAGCAGCTTCGGCACGGATACGCAGTATTTT. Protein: CASSFGTDTQYF.

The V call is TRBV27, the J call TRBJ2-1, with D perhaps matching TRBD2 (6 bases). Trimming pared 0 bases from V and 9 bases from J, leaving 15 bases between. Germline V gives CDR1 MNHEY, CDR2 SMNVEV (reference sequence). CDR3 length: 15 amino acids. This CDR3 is CASSLSRDWRGEQFF. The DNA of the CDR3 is TGTGCCAGCAGTTTATCTCGGGACTGGAGGGGTGAGCAGTTCTTC.

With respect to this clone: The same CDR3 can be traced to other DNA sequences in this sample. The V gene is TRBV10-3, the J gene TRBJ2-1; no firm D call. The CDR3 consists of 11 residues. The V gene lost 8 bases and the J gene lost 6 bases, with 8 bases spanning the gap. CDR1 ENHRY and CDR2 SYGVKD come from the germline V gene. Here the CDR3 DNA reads TGTGCCATCGGTGGTGGCAATGAGCAGTTCTTC. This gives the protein CAIGGGNEQFF.

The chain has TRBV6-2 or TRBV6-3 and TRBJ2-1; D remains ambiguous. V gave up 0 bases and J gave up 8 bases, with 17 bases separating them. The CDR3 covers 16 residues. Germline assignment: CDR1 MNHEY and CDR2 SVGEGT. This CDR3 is CASSYSGSTARDEQFF. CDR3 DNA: TGTGCCAGCAGTTACTCGGGGTCCACCGCCCGGGATGAGCAGTTCTTC.

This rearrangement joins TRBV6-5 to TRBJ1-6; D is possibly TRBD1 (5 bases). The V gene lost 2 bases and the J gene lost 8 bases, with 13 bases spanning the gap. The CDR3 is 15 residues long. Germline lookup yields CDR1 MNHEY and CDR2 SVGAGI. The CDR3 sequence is CASSYIQGGDSPLHF. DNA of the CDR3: TGTGCCAGCAGTTACATTCAGGGTGGGGATTCACCCCTCCACTTT.

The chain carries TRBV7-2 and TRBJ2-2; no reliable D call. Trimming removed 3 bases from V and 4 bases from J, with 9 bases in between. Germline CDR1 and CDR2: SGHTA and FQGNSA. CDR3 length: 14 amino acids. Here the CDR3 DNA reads TGTGCCAGCAGCTTTAAAAGGCCCACCGGGGAGCTGTTTTTT. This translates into CASSFKRPTGELFF.

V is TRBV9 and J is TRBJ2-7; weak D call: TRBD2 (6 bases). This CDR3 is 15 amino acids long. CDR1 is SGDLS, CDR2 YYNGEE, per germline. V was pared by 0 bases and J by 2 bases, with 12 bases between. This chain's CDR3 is CASSVEPGSPYEQYF. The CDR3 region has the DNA TGTGCCAGCAGCGTAGAACCCGGGAGCCCCTACGAGCAGTACTTC.

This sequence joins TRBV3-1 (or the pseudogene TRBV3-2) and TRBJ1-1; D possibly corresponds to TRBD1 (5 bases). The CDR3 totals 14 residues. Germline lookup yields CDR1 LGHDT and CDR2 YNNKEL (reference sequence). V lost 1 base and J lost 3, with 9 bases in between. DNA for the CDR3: TGTGCCAGCAGCCAAGTTGGAGGGGACACTGAAGCTTTCTTT. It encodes CASSQVGGDTEAFF.

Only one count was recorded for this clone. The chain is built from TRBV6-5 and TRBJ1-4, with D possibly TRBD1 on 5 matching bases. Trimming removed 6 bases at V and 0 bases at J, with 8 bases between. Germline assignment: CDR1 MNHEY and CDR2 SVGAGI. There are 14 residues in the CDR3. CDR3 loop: CASRWTTTNEKLFF. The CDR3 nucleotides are TGTGCCAGCAGGTGGACAACAACTAATGAAAAACTGTTTTTT.

The chain's CDR3 is CASSLALGGLSPEQYF. Here the CDR3 DNA reads TGCGCCAGCAGCTTGGCCCTAGGGGGCCTCAGCCCCGAGCAGTACTTC. This chain joins TRBV5-1 and TRBJ2-7; TRBD1 aligns across 7 bases. From germline, CDR1 is SGHRS and CDR2 YFSETQ. This CDR3 has 16 residues. V lost 0 bases to trimming and J lost 6 bases; unmatched junction nucleotides: 12.

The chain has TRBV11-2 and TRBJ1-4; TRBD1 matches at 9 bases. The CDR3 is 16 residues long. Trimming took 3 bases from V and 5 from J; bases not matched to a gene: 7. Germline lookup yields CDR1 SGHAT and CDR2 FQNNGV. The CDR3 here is CASSFNRQGGNEKLFF. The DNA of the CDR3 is TGTGCCAGCAGCTTCAATAGACAGGGGGGGAATGAAAAACTGTTTTTT.

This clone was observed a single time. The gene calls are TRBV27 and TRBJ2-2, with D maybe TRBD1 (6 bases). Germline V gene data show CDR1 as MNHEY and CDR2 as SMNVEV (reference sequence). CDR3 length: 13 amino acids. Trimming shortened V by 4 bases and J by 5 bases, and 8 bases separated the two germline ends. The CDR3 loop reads CASSSTGTGELFF. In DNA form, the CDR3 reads TGTGCCAGCAGTTCCACAGGGACCGGGGAGCTGTTTTTT.

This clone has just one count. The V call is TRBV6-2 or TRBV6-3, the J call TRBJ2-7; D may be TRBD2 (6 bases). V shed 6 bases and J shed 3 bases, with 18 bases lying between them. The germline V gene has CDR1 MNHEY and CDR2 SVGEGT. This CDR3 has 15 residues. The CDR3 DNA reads TGTGCCAGCAGCTCAGAGTCAGCCGGGGGCTACGAGCAGTACTTC. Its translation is CASSSESAGGYEQYF.

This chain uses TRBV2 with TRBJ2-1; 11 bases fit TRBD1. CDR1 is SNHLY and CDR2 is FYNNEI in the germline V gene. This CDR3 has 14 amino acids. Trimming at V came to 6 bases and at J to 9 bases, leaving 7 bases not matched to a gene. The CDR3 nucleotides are TGTGCCAGCAGAGGTACCGGGACAGGGGGTGAGCAGTTCTTC. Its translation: CASRGTGTGGEQFF.

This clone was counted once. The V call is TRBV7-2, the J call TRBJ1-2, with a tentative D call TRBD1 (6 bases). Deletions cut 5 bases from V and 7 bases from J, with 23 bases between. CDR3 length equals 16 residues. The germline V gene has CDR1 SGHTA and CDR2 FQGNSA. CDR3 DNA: TGTGCCAGCAGCCTACAGGACAGAGCGCCCCGGGGTGGCTACACCTTC. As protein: CASSLQDRAPRGGYTF.

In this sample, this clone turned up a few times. The CDR3 region is CASRPAGVNNEQFF. CDR3 sequence (DNA): TGTGCCAGCAGGCCAGCGGGAGTAAACAATGAGCAGTTCTTC. The V gene is TRBV27, the J gene TRBJ2-1, with TRBD2 matching over 8 bases. The CDR3 spans 14 residues. With V trimmed by 6 bases and J by 5 bases, 6 bases remained unmatched. Per germline, CDR1 MNHEY and CDR2 SMNVEV (reference sequence).

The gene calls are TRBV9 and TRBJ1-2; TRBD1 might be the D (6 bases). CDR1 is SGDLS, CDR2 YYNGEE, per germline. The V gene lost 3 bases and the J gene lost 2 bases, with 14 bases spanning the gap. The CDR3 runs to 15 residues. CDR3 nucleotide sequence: TGTGCCAGCAGCGACCCGGGACACCGGAACTATGGCTACACCTTC. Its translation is CASSDPGHRNYGYTF.

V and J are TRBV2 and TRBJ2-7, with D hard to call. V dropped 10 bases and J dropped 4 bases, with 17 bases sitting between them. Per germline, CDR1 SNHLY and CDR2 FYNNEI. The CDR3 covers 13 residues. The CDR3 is CATRSAGQYEQYF. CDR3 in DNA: TGTGCCACCAGGTCAGCAGGCCAATACGAGCAGTACTTC.

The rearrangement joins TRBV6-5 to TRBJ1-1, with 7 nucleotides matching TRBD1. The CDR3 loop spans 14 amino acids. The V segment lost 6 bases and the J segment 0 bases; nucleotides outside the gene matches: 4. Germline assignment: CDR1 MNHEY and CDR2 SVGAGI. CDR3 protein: CASSLGQLNTEAFF. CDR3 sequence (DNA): TGTGCCAGCAGCTTGGGACAGCTGAACACTGAAGCTTTCTTT.

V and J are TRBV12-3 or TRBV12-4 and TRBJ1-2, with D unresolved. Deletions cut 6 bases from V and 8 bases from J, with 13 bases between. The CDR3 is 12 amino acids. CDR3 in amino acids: CASSREASGYTF. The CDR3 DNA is TGTGCCAGCAGCCGGGAGGCCTCGGGCTACACCTTC.

The CDR3 coding sequence is TGTGCCAGCAGCCAAGATCCCGTGGGGCTCACAGATACGCAGTATTTT. Its translation: CASSQDPVGLTDTQYF. The chain is built from TRBV3-1 (or the pseudogene TRBV3-2) and TRBJ2-3, with D perhaps matching TRBD1 (5 bases). The CDR3 extends over 16 amino acids. Germline CDR1 LGHDT, CDR2 YNNKEL (reference sequence). V lost 0 bases and J 2 bases, leaving 12 bases between the germline ends.

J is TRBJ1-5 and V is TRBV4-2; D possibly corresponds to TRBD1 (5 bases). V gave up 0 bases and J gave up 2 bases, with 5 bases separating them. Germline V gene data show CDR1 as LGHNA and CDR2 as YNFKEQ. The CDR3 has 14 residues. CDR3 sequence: CASSQEGGNQPQHF. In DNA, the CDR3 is TGTGCCAGCAGCCAAGAGGGGGGCAATCAGCCCCAGCATTTT.